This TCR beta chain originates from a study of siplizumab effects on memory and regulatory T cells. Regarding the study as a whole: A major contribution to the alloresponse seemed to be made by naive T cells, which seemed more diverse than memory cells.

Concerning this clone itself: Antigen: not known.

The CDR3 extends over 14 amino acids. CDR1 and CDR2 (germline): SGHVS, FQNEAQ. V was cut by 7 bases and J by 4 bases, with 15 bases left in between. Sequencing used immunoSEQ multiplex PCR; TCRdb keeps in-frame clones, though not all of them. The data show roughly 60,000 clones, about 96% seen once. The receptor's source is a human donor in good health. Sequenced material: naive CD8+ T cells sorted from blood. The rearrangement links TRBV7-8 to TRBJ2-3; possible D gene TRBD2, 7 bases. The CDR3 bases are TGTGCCAGCATTGGAGGGGGGGTCTCAGATACGCAGTATTTT. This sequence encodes CASIGGGVSDTQYF.